The 5 T cell receptor beta chains listed next were all sequenced from one sample in a study of T-cell reconstitution after alpha-beta-depleted transplantation in children. TCRbeta library construction was performed incorporating unique molecular identifiers. Using its own MiXCR run on the PCR reads, TCRdb lists one record per CDR3 protein. The table lists about 610,000 distinct CDR3 sequences, about 10% of them singletons. The sample was PBMCs from the stem cell graft donor, taken from the stem cell graft. These receptors were obtained from a human donor who donated a stem cell graft to a child with acute myeloid leukemia.

The chain recombines TRBV6-2 or TRBV6-3 with TRBJ2-1, with 7 bases identical to TRBD2. The CDR3 has 15 amino acids. Germline CDR1 and CDR2: MNHEY and SVGEGT. V lost 7 bases, J lost 6 bases, and 12 bases stayed unmatched. CDR3: CASKWWAGEVNEQFF. DNA for the CDR3: TGTGCCAGCAAATGGTGGGCGGGAGAGGTCAATGAGCAGTTCTTC.

The J gene is TRBJ2-5, the V gene TRBV2, with a tentative D call TRBD1 (6 bases). The germline V gene has CDR1 SNHLY and CDR2 FYNNEI. This CDR3 is built from 13 residues. The V gene lost 6 bases and the J gene lost 5 bases, with 13 bases spanning the gap. The CDR3 coding sequence is TGTGCCAGCAGGTCCAGGGGAATGGAGACCCAGTACTTC. It codes for CASRSRGMETQYF.

A few counts support this clonotype. V usage is TRBV6-4 and J usage is TRBJ1-1, with 9 bases that match TRBD1. The CDR3 extends over 12 amino acids. Germline lookup yields CDR1 MRHNA and CDR2 SNTAGT. Trimming removed 2 bases from V and 8 bases from J; junction bases left unmatched: 0. DNA for the CDR3: TGTGCCAGCAGTGACGGACAGGGGGAAGCTTTCTTT. Translation gives CASSDGQGEAFF.

CDR3 nucleotide sequence: TGTGCCAGCAAGTCAAAAGGGTGGGGTGAAGCTTTCTTT. Protein sequence: CASKSKGWGEAFF. The chain joins TRBV12-3 or TRBV12-4 to TRBJ1-1; D unclear. This CDR3 contains 13 residues. Deletions cut 7 bases from V and 7 bases from J, with 16 bases between.

On this clonotype itself: A much larger clone differs from this one at a single base, so this may be a read error. Since no conserved phenylalanine or tryptophan closes the CDR3, a read error is the likely cause. The limits of the CDR3 on the DNA are not certain, so only TCRdb's listed CDR3 is given. The chain has TRBV4-2 and TRBJ2-7; the table's D call TRBD1 went unverified against the DNA. The CDR3 totals 13 residues, both ends included. Germline V gene lookup returns CDR1 LGHNA and CDR2 YNFKEQ. CDR3 loop: CASSQDRGGQLYY.